Below, 24 T cell receptor beta chains from the same sample are listed, as sequenced in a study of T cells expressing NK-cell markers (dated by TCRdb to 2018 to 2020). The library was built by means of 5' RACE. Sequencing was performed on an Illumina HiSeq 2000. The reads underwent TCRdb reprocessing, giving one record for each CDR3 protein sequence and no DNA. The sample has hundreds of thousands of distinct CDR3 sequences on record. The ten largest clones take up around 4.3% of the sample. Sequenced material: blood T cells: a sorted CD56 or NKG2C T cell subset, CD4+ or CD8+ T cells, or bulk PBMC T cells (not recorded which). The origin of the receptors is a woman between 18 and 70 years old in good health.

J is TRBJ2-3 and V is TRBV7-2; lacking DNA, the TRBD2 call made by TCRdb goes unchecked. The germline V gene has CDR1 SGHTA and CDR2 FQGNSA. This CDR3 comprises 17 residues. Here the CDR3 reads CASSPLGLAGMTDTQYF. Drawing the rest from reference TRBV7-2 and TRBJ2-3, the complete variable domain is GAGVSQSPSNKVTEKGKDVELRCDPISGHTALYWYRQSLGQGLEFLIYFQGNSAPDKSGLPSDRFSAERTGGSVSTLTIQRTQQEDSAVYLCASSPLGLAGMTDTQYFGPGTRLTVL.

This chain uses TRBV11-2 with TRBJ2-4; the TCRdb D gene call, TRBD2, has no DNA to confirm it. Germline V CDR1 and CDR2: SGHAT, FQNNGV. This CDR3 comprises 14 residues. Here the CDR3 reads CASSPVAGENIQYF. Full variable domain (remainder filled in from reference TRBV11-2 and TRBJ2-4): EAGVAQSPRYKIIEKRQSVAFWCNPISGHATLYWYQQILGQGPKLLIQFQNNGVVDDSQLPKDRFSAERLKGVDSTLKIQPAKLEDSAVYLCASSPVAGENIQYFGAGTRLSVL.

The chain couples TRBV20-1 to TRBJ2-3; TCRdb's D call, TRBD2, is unchecked because there is no DNA. Germline V gene data show CDR1 as DFQATT and CDR2 as SNEGSKA (reference sequence). The CDR3 contains 16 residues. CDR3 protein: CSARTSGGASTDTQYF.

V usage is TRBV7-2 and J usage is TRBJ2-5. The CDR3 extends over 13 amino acids. CDR1 SGHTA and CDR2 FQGNSA come from the germline V gene. CDR3 sequence: CASSPRASETQYF.

V and J are TRBV6-5 and TRBJ2-3; TCRdb picks TRBD2, but there is no DNA to check that call. In germline, CDR1 is MNHEY, CDR2 SVGAGI. The CDR3 has 18 amino acids. The CDR3 sequence is CASRRKMTSGGPTDTQYF.

CDR3 in amino acids: CASRDSYYGYTF. This chain uses TRBV6-5 with TRBJ1-2. Per the germline V gene, CDR1 is MNHEY and CDR2 is SVGAGI. The CDR3 is 12 residues long.

CDR3 sequence: CASSPRGSGGTTGELFF. The V and J genes are TRBV11-1 and TRBJ2-2; absent DNA, TCRdb's TRBD1 call cannot be checked. The germline V gene has CDR1 SGHAT and CDR2 FQDESV (reference sequence). CDR3 length equals 17 residues.

The chain links TRBV20-1 to TRBJ2-1; the D call from TCRdb, TRBD2, cannot be confirmed without DNA. Germline loops: CDR1 DFQATT, CDR2 SNEGSKA (reference sequence). This CDR3 has 15 residues. The CDR3 reads CSASSGASSYNEQFF.

The V and J genes are TRBV18 and TRBJ2-4. Per the germline V gene, CDR1 is KGHSH and CDR2 is LQKENI. CDR3 length equals 15 residues. CDR3 amino acids: CASSDLQLAKNIQYF.

J is TRBJ1-1 and V is TRBV4-1; lacking DNA, the TRBD1 call made by TCRdb goes unchecked. Germline CDR1 is MGHRA and CDR2 is YSYEKL. The CDR3 extends over 14 amino acids. CDR3 amino acids: CASSQLVKGTEAFF.

J is TRBJ2-3 and V is TRBV20-1; TCRdb calls TRBD1, which cannot be checked without DNA. In germline, CDR1 is DFQATT, CDR2 SNEGSKA (reference sequence). The CDR3 consists of 14 residues. The CDR3 here is CSAREAARTDTQYF.

The CDR3 loop reads CASSLQRSNTGELFF. The chain is built from TRBV11-2 and TRBJ2-2. Germline values: CDR1 SGHAT, CDR2 FQNNGV. This CDR3 has 15 residues.

CDR3 sequence: CSVVPGGSYEQYF. This sequence joins TRBV29-1 and TRBJ2-7; TCRdb gives TRBD2 as the D gene, but with no DNA this cannot be confirmed. The CDR3 runs to 13 residues. In germline, CDR1 is SQVTM, CDR2 ANQGSEA.

The chain combines TRBV7-8 with TRBJ1-3. The CDR3 totals 13 residues. CDR1 and CDR2 from the germline V gene are SGHVS and FQNEAQ. The chain's CDR3 is CASSSPGPNTIYF.

V gene TRBV12-3 or TRBV12-4 combines with J gene TRBJ2-3; TCRdb proposes TRBD2, but this gene call is untestable without DNA. The CDR3 covers 16 residues. CDR3 residues: CASSLGAGVTTDTQYF.

V and J are TRBV20-1 and TRBJ1-6. The CDR3 spans 13 residues. CDR1 DFQATT and CDR2 SNEGSKA come from the germline V gene (reference sequence). The CDR3 loop is CSAGTDPDSPLHF.

This chain joins TRBV13 and TRBJ1-4; the D call from TCRdb, TRBD1, cannot be confirmed without DNA. Germline CDR1 is PRHDT and CDR2 is FYEKMQ (reference sequence). The CDR3 consists of 12 residues. The CDR3 is CASSSRDEKLFF.

The chain carries TRBV20-1 and TRBJ2-1; the D call from TCRdb, TRBD2, cannot be confirmed without DNA. This CDR3 region has 16 residues. Germline V CDR1 and CDR2: DFQATT, SNEGSKA (reference sequence). CDR3 sequence: CSARDPAGGTFGEQFF.

The rearrangement uses TRBV20-1 and TRBJ2-5; TCRdb selects TRBD1, and the lack of DNA leaves this call unchecked. The CDR3 length is 16 residues. Germline V CDR1 and CDR2: DFQATT, SNEGSKA (reference sequence). CDR3 sequence: CSASPRLGGAGETQYF.

The CDR3 protein is CAISGDGVRSPDTQYF. The V gene is TRBV10-3, the J gene TRBJ2-3. Per the germline V gene, CDR1 is ENHRY and CDR2 is SYGVKD. The CDR3 extends over 16 amino acids.

The V call is TRBV7-9, the J call TRBJ1-1; the TRBD1 assignment by TCRdb is unverifiable without DNA. The germline CDR1 and CDR2 sequences are SEHNR and FQNEAQ (reference sequence). CDR3 length: 16 residues. CDR3 sequence: CASSTLTGATSTEAFF.

The chain links TRBV20-1 to TRBJ1-4; TCRdb selects TRBD1, and the lack of DNA leaves this call unchecked. Germline lookup yields CDR1 DFQATT and CDR2 SNEGSKA (reference sequence). This CDR3 spans 13 amino acids. CDR3 amino acids: CSATRQGREKLFF.

The chain's CDR3 is CASSFRGSTETQYF. The chain links TRBV12-3 or TRBV12-4 to TRBJ2-5; TCRdb returns TRBD2, unconfirmable since there is no DNA. CDR3 length equals 14 residues.

The chain has TRBV12-3 or TRBV12-4 and TRBJ1-5; the D call of TRBD1 rests on TCRdb alone, since no DNA is present to check it. This CDR3 region has 14 residues. The chain's CDR3 is CASSGQNSNQPQHF.